Following are 26 T cell receptor beta chains from one sample sequenced in a study of Ad26.COV2.S vaccination and SARS-CoV-2 variants. Some clones are missing from TCRdb's copy, which holds only in-frame ones; the method was immunoSEQ multiplex PCR. The top ten clones hold around 15% of a sample with about 100,000 clones, roughly 75% of them seen once. Sequenced material: peripheral blood, taken after recovery from COVID-19. Receptors were obtained from a human donor who had recovered from COVID-19.

V usage is TRBV30 and J usage is TRBJ2-3, with 14 bases aligning to TRBD2. The germline V gene has CDR1 GTSNPN and CDR2 SVGIG (reference sequence). The CDR3 consists of 17 residues. J was trimmed by 4 bases and V by 6 bases; bases with no gene match: 12. The CDR3 nucleotides are TGTGCCTGTCGGAGGCGACTAGCGGGGGGGCCCGCAGATACGCAGTATTTT. Translation: CACRRRLAGGPADTQYF.

This clone was seen a handful of times. This chain uses TRBV19 with TRBJ1-6; D call uncertain. The ends were cut back, 6 bases at V and 7 bases at J, with 19 bases in the middle. Germline V gene data show CDR1 as LNHDA and CDR2 as SQIVND (reference sequence). The CDR3 runs 16 residues. CDR3 DNA: TGTGCCAGTAGCCCACTTAGTGGGAGAACCAATTCACCCCTCCACTTT. Translating it yields CASSPLSGRTNSPLHF.

The V gene is TRBV19, the J gene TRBJ2-2; 7 bases are a match to TRBD2. V trimming: 3 bases; J trimming: 4 bases; junction bases outside the gene matches: 8. Germline values: CDR1 LNHDA, CDR2 SQIVND (reference sequence). There are 16 residues in the CDR3. The CDR3 DNA reads TGTGCCAGTAGTATTAGCGCGGGGGTGGGCACCGGGGAGCTGTTTTTT. This translates into CASSISAGVGTGELFF.

This rearrangement joins TRBV28 to TRBJ2-3; D is uncertain. V lost 4 bases and J lost 2, with 19 bases in between. CDR1 is MDHEN, CDR2 SYDVKM, per germline. The CDR3 loop spans 17 amino acids. The CDR3 reads CASSSPATHTHTDTQYF. In DNA, the CDR3 is TGTGCCAGCAGTTCACCAGCAACACACACACACACAGATACGCAGTATTTT.

This clone was detected a few times. The chain couples TRBV30 to TRBJ1-2; D may be TRBD1 (5 bases). V was cut by 2 bases and J by 7 bases, with 8 bases left in between. This CDR3 has 11 amino acids. In germline, CDR1 is GTSNPN, CDR2 SVGIG (reference sequence). The CDR3 loop reads CAWSTGGGYTF. The CDR3 DNA is TGTGCCTGGAGTACAGGCGGTGGCTACACCTTC.

The rearrangement joins TRBV3-1 (or the pseudogene TRBV3-2) to TRBJ1-2; no clear D. CDR3 length: 13 residues. Germline V gene sequence: CDR1 LGHDT, CDR2 YNNKEL (reference sequence). Trimming removed 4 bases from V and 4 bases from J, with 10 bases in between. The CDR3 coding sequence is TGTGCCAGCAGCCCCCCCTCTTCCTATGGCTACACCTTC. This translates into CASSPPSSYGYTF.

This clone was picked up a small number of times. V usage is TRBV5-1 and J usage is TRBJ1-5, with 9 bases aligning to TRBD1. Germline V gene data show CDR1 as SGHRS and CDR2 as YFSETQ. The CDR3 is 17 amino acids. V lost 4 bases, J lost 2 bases, and 10 bases stayed unmatched. CDR3 protein: CASSPGTGMVGNQPQHF. As DNA, the CDR3 is TGCGCCAGCAGCCCTGGGACAGGGATGGTTGGCAATCAGCCCCAGCATTTT.

V and J are TRBV7-3 and TRBJ2-3; D unclear. The CDR3 is 13 amino acids. In germline, CDR1 is SGHTA, CDR2 FQGTGA. The germline V and J ends were trimmed by 8 bases and 2 bases, with 11 bases remaining between them. This CDR3 is CASSGTPTDTQYF. Written as DNA, the CDR3 is TGTGCCAGCTCTGGTACTCCCACAGATACGCAGTATTTT. Full variable domain (missing parts from reference TRBV7-3 and TRBJ2-3): GAGVSQTPSNKVTEKGKYVELRCDPISGHTALYWYRQSLGQGPEFLIYFQGTGAADDSGLPNDRFFAVRPEGSVSTLKIQRTERGDSAVYLCASSGTPTDTQYFGPGTRLTVL.

The chain combines TRBV6-1 with TRBJ2-7; the match to TRBD1 covers 8 bases. This CDR3 contains 14 residues. V lost 3 bases and J lost 4; bases outside the gene matches: 5. Germline V gives CDR1 MNHNS, CDR2 SASEGT. As DNA, the CDR3 is TGTGCCAGCAGTGACGACAGGGGAAGGTACGAGCAGTACTTC. Translating it yields CASSDDRGRYEQYF.

As to this clone: Distinct nucleotide sequences in the sample also encode this CDR3. The J gene is TRBJ1-3, the V gene TRBV10-3; D gene unclear. The length of the CDR3 is 13 residues. Trimming took 6 bases from V and 0 from J, leaving 6 bases between them. Germline V gene sequence: CDR1 ENHRY, CDR2 SYGVKD. The CDR3 DNA sequence: TGTGCCATCAGACCCAGCTCTGGAAACACCATATATTTT. Its protein is CAIRPSSGNTIYF.

The rearrangement links TRBV30 to TRBJ2-3; D may be TRBD2 (6 bases). V lost 2 bases, J lost 0 bases, and 9 bases lay in between. The CDR3 length is 14 residues. Germline V gene data show CDR1 as GTSNPN and CDR2 as SVGIG (reference sequence). Written as DNA, the CDR3 is TGTGCCTGGAGTCGCGGGGTTAGCACAGATACGCAGTATTTT. As protein: CAWSRGVSTDTQYF.

The rearrangement uses TRBV18 and TRBJ2-4; 10 positions match TRBD1. Germline V lookup: CDR1 KGHSH, CDR2 LQKENI. This CDR3 region has 16 residues. V shed 8 bases, J shed 4 bases, and the junction held 11 bases outside the gene matches. CDR3 DNA: TGTGCCAGCCAGGACAGGGGGGCGGTCGTAAAAAACATTCAGTACTTC. As protein: CASQDRGAVVKNIQYF.

The V gene is TRBV6-5, the J gene TRBJ2-3; 9 nucleotides align to TRBD2. Trimming at V came to 0 bases and at J to 4 bases, leaving 5 bases not matched to a gene. The CDR3 is 16 residues long. Germline CDR1 is MNHEY and CDR2 is SVGAGI. This CDR3 reads CASSYSSASGADTQYF. In DNA, the CDR3 is TGTGCCAGCAGTTACTCGAGTGCTAGCGGGGCAGATACGCAGTATTTT.

The chain is built from TRBV9 and TRBJ1-3; no firm D call. The V gene's germline CDR1 is SGDLS and CDR2 YYNGEE. CDR3 length: 14 residues. Between the trimmed V and J ends, which lost 0 bases and 4 bases, there was a span of 8 bases. This CDR3 reads CASSVAVPGNTIYF. CDR3 DNA sequence: TGTGCCAGCAGCGTAGCTGTGCCAGGAAACACCATATATTTT.

This clone was observed a few times. The V and J genes are TRBV23-1 and TRBJ2-1; 7 bases are a match to TRBD1. Being an ORF, TRBV23-1 has a function that is uncertain. The CDR3 consists of 12 residues. V shed 4 bases, J shed 10 bases, and the junction held 4 bases outside the gene matches. CDR3 in DNA: TGCGCCAGCAGTCGTTCGGGACAGGAGCAGTTCTTC. It codes for CASSRSGQEQFF.

Comments on this clone: The germline gene is not matched at one end of the junction; a read error may be the cause. The V call is TRBV6-4, the J call TRBJ1-5, with TRBD1 matching 7 bases. This CDR3 comprises 17 residues. Germline CDR1 reads MRHNA; CDR2 reads SNTAGT. This chain's CDR3 is CASSGQTGLRSNQSQHF. The CDR3 DNA is TGTGCCAGCAGTGGTCAGACAGGGTTGAGGAGCAATCAGTCCCAGCATTTT.

J is TRBJ2-2 and V is TRBV19; no definite D call. From germline, CDR1 is LNHDA and CDR2 SQIVND (reference sequence). The CDR3 has 15 amino acids. Trimming shortened V by 3 bases and J by 3 bases, and 11 bases separated the two germline ends. The CDR3 reads CASSIDPLHTGELFF. The CDR3 region has the DNA TGTGCCAGTAGTATCGACCCATTGCACACCGGGGAGCTGTTTTTT.

This clone was seen only a few times. V usage is TRBV6-5 and J usage is TRBJ2-3; TRBD2 aligns across 7 bases. The germline V gene has CDR1 MNHEY and CDR2 SVGAGI. The CDR3 runs to 16 residues. V was pared by 4 bases and J by 0 bases, with 7 bases of the junction left unmatched. This CDR3 reads CASSSGLAASTDTQYF. CDR3 in DNA: TGTGCCAGCAGTTCTGGGCTAGCGGCAAGCACAGATACGCAGTATTTT.

The table lists this clone with a few counts. This chain uses TRBV19 with TRBJ2-5, with D maybe TRBD2 (6 bases). V lost 0 bases to trimming and J lost 2 bases, with 13 bases between them. CDR1 and CDR2 (germline): LNHDA, SQIVND (reference sequence). The CDR3 has 16 residues. The CDR3 bases are TGTGCCAGTAGTATAGATCGTGGAGGGGAGCAAGAGACCCAGTACTTC. Translated, it gives CASSIDRGGEQETQYF.

The gene calls are TRBV6-1 and TRBJ2-7; 7 bases fit TRBD1. The CDR3 extends over 14 amino acids. Trimming at V came to 2 bases and at J to 9 bases, leaving 10 bases not matched to a gene. In germline, CDR1 is MNHNS, CDR2 SASEGT. CDR3 loop: CASSENRQGHSQYF. The CDR3 region has the DNA TGTGCCAGCAGTGAAAACCGACAGGGACACTCGCAGTACTTC.

V and J are TRBV9 and TRBJ2-3; D is possibly TRBD2 (7 bases). CDR1 SGDLS and CDR2 YYNGEE come from the germline V gene. Trimming removed 2 bases from V and 10 bases from J, with 17 bases in between. CDR3 size: 14 residues. CDR3 sequence reads: CASSVGGGGRSQYF. CDR3 in DNA: TGTGCCAGCAGCGTTGGCGGGGGCGGTCGGTCGCAGTATTTT.

The V and J genes are TRBV21-1 and TRBJ1-3. TRBV21-1 is described as a pseudogene. This CDR3 has 17 residues. CDR3 sequence (DNA): TGTGCCAGCAGCAAAGCAGGCAGCCGAAACTCTGGAAACACCATATATTTT. Encoded protein: CASSKAGSRNSGNTIYF.

This chain joins TRBV7-9 and TRBJ1-6; TRBD1 matches 7 bases. Germline V CDR1 and CDR2: SEHNR, FQNEAQ (reference sequence). J lost 7 bases, V lost 3 bases, and 3 bases had no gene match. The CDR3 covers 14 residues. This CDR3 is CASSFGQDNSPLHF. For the CDR3, the DNA is TGTGCCAGCAGCTTTGGACAGGACAATTCACCCCTCCACTTT.

Comment on this clone: Different DNA sequences within this sample yield the same CDR3. The rearrangement links TRBV7-6 to TRBJ2-2; TRBD2 aligns across 9 bases. This CDR3 has 17 residues. The V gene's germline CDR1 is SGHVS and CDR2 FNYEAQ. V lost 0 bases to trimming and J lost 0 bases; unmatched junction nucleotides: 2. DNA for the CDR3: TGTGCCAGCAGCTTAGCTAGCGGGGGATCGAACACCGGGGAGCTGTTTTTT. Protein sequence: CASSLASGGSNTGELFF.

The chain employs TRBV2 and TRBJ2-4; D is uncertain. The germline V gene encodes CDR1 SNHLY and CDR2 FYNNEI. The CDR3 covers 13 residues. V lost 3 bases and J 3 bases, leaving 6 bases between the germline ends. CDR3 in DNA: TGTGCCAGCAGTGACAGATACAAAAACATTCAGTACTTC. Translation: CASSDRYKNIQYF.

J is TRBJ1-5 and V is TRBV12-5; D call uncertain. The V and J ends lost 2 bases and 4 bases respectively, with 0 bases between them. The length of the CDR3 is 11 residues. CDR1 and CDR2 from the germline V gene are LGHNT and FRNRAP. DNA of the CDR3: TGTGCTAGTGGTTTGAATCAGCCCCAGCATTTT. This gives the protein CASGLNQPQHF.